A selection of T cell receptor beta chains follows, all from one sample in a study of control samples from healthy donors and cancer patients. Measured with immunoSEQ multiplex PCR; TCRdb has only the in-frame clones, and not every one. The table records some 130,000 clones, over 80% of them present only once. The specimen was blood. The receptors shown here come from a woman aged 45-65 years in good health. The CDR3 runs from the conserved cysteine through the conserved F or W. The order of the fields is D gene, clone size, V gene, J gene, CDR3 DNA, CDR3 protein. The D gene is left open where the match is weak. Part of the rows lack a size; the others show once, few, many or a class for expanded clones.

-,-,TRBV25-1,TRBJ2-2,TGTGCCAGCAGTTGGGGGTCCCCCAACACCGGGGAGCTGTTTTTT,CASSWGSPNTGELFF
-,few,TRBV28,TRBJ2-2,TGTGCCAGCAGTTGGGGTGGCACCGGGGAGCTGTTTTTT,CASSWGGTGELFF
TRBD1,once,TRBV30,TRBJ1-1,TGTGCCTGGGACAAAAGACAGGGCCTGAACACTGAAGCTTTCTTT,CAWDKRQGLNTEAFF
-,-,TRBV19,TRBJ1-4,TGTGCCAGTACCCACAGGGCAACTAATGAAAAACTGTTTTTT,CASTHRATNEKLFF
-,-,TRBV10-3,TRBJ1-1,TGTGCCATCAGTGAGTCCCAGGACACTGAAGCTTTCTTT,CAISESQDTEAFF
-,-,TRBV6-5,TRBJ2-5,TGTGCCAGCAGTACTACAGGGAGGGGAGAAGAGACCCAGTACTTC,CASSTTGRGEETQYF
TRBD2,-,TRBV2,TRBJ2-5,TGTGCCAGCAGGGTGGGTCGGGGTCGATTTAGCGGGAGACCCCTCGAGACCCAGTACTTC,CASRVGRGRFSGRPLETQYF
TRBD2,-,TRBV7-8,TRBJ2-1,TGTGCCAGCAGCTTTACTAGCGGGAGGGTCTCCAATGAGCAGTTCTTC,CASSFTSGRVSNEQFF
-,-,TRBV15,TRBJ1-2,TGTGCCACCAGCAGAGCGATGACCGGGACATCCCATGGCTACACCTTC,CATSRAMTGTSHGYTF
-,-,TRBV9,TRBJ1-1,TGTGCCAGCAGCAAACGAGGACAGCTTGAAGCTTTCTTT,CASSKRGQLEAFF
-,-,TRBV5-1,TRBJ2-5,TGCGCCAGCAGCGGCCCCCGTTGGGGGGGCGAACAAGAGACCCAGTACTTC,CASSGPRWGGEQETQYF
TRBD2,-,TRBV7-9,TRBJ2-4,TGTGCCAGCAGCTGGGGAGGGATCCATCTAGCCAAAAACATTCAGTACTTC,CASSWGGIHLAKNIQYF
TRBD1,-,TRBV7-8,TRBJ1-3,TGTGCCAGCAGCTCGAGGACAGGGGCAGTTCGCTCTGGAAACACCATATATTTT,CASSSRTGAVRSGNTIYF
TRBD1,-,TRBV2,TRBJ2-5,TGTGCCAGCAGATTAGACAGGGCCGAGACCCAGTACTTC,CASRLDRAETQYF
TRBD2,-,TRBV6-4,TRBJ2-3,TGTGCCAGCAGTGACTCGGCCCGGGGGGGCAGTTCGCAGTATTTT,CASSDSARGGSSQYF
TRBD1,-,TRBV27,TRBJ1-5,TGTGCCAGCAGTTTAGGACAGGGGGACCAGCCCCAGCATTTT,CASSLGQGDQPQHF
-,-,TRBV30,TRBJ2-2,TGTGCCTGGAGTGTATACGTCCCCGGGGAGCTGTTTTTT,CAWSVYVPGELFF
TRBD2,once,TRBV5-1,TRBJ2-1,TGCGCCAGCAGCTTATATAATAGCGGGGGGGTAACGAACTACAATGAGCAGTTCTTC,CASSLYNSGGVTNYNEQFF
TRBD2,-,TRBV27,TRBJ2-2,TGTGCCAGCAGTTTCTTACTAGCGGGGCTCTCCACCGGGGAGCTGTTTTTT,CASSFLLAGLSTGELFF
TRBD2,few,TRBV3-1/TRBV3-2,TRBJ2-1,TGTGCCAGCAGCCAAGAAGGACTAGCGGGAGGGCTTAGCAATGAGCAGTTCTTC,CASSQEGLAGGLSNEQFF
TRBD2,-,TRBV10-1,TRBJ2-1,TGCGCCAGCAGTGAGACTAGCGGCTACAATGAGCAGTTCTTC,CASSETSGYNEQFF
-,-,TRBV28,TRBJ1-4,TGTGCCAGCAGTCCGCCCCACCGGGGCGGAAAACTGTTTTTT,CASSPPHRGGKLFF
-,-,TRBV29-1,TRBJ1-2,TGCAGCGTTGACCCCAGCTCAGGGGGCTACACCTTC,CSVDPSSGGYTF
-,-,TRBV19,TRBJ2-7,TGTGCCAGTAGTGTCACGAGGGAGGGGGACGAGCAGTACTTC,CASSVTREGDEQYF
-,-,TRBV5-6,TRBJ2-3,TGTGCCAGCACTACCGGGACCCCGTTTGTTACGCAGTATTTT,CASTTGTPFVTQYF
-,-,TRBV5-1,TRBJ2-5,TGCGCCAGCAGCTTGGGCTCGGGTGTTGGGGCTCTGGAGACCCAGTACTTC,CASSLGSGVGALETQYF
-,-,TRBV6-5,TRBJ1-1,TGTGCCAGCAGTACCAGGGGAACTGAAGCTTTCTTT,CASSTRGTEAFF
-,-,TRBV19,TRBJ2-3,TGTGCCAGTAGAAACAGGGACAAGGGGGATACGCAGTATTTT,CASRNRDKGDTQYF
-,-,TRBV3-1/TRBV3-2,TRBJ1-4,TGTGCCAGCAGCCGTACCCACGGTGAAAAACTGTTTTTT,CASSRTHGEKLFF
-,once,TRBV27,TRBJ2-1,TGTGCCAGCAGTTTTAAGGGGTTTAGCTCCTACAATGAGCAGTTCTTC,CASSFKGFSSYNEQFF
-,-,TRBV25-1,TRBJ2-3,TGTGCCAGCAGTCCCAGCGGGACAGATACGCAGTATTTT,CASSPSGTDTQYF
-,-,TRBV5-1,TRBJ2-3,TGCGCCAGCAGCTTGGGGGGACGCCCCACAGATACGCAGTATTTT,CASSLGGRPTDTQYF
-,-,TRBV20-1,TRBJ2-1,TGCAGTGCTAGTCGATTAGGGAGCTCCTACAATGAGCAGTTCTTC,CSASRLGSSYNEQFF
TRBD2,-,TRBV7-2,TRBJ2-7,TGTGCCAGCAGCTCAGCTAGCGGGAGCTCCTACGAGCAGTACTTC,CASSSASGSSYEQYF
-,few,TRBV29-1,TRBJ1-1,TGCAGCGCCGGCGAGGGTGGCGACACTGAAGCTTTCTTT,CSAGEGGDTEAFF
-,-,TRBV12-5,TRBJ1-2,TGTGCTAGTGGTTTGATAGCTAATACTAACTATGGCTACACCTTC,CASGLIANTNYGYTF
TRBD1,-,TRBV27,TRBJ2-7,TGTGCCAGCTGGACAGGGATGTACGAGCAGTACTTC,CASWTGMYEQYF
-,-,TRBV3-1/TRBV3-2,TRBJ2-7,TGTGCCAGCAGCCAAGATCGCAGATACGAGCAGTACTTC,CASSQDRRYEQYF
-,-,TRBV5-1,TRBJ2-1,TGCGCCAGCAGCTTGGGGGTCAGAGGAGACAATGAGCAGTTCTTC,CASSLGVRGDNEQFF
TRBD2,-,TRBV14,TRBJ2-2,TGTGCCAGCAGCCAAGGGACTAGCGGGAGAGGGTACACCGGGGAGCTGTTTTTT,CASSQGTSGRGYTGELFF
TRBD1,-,TRBV27,TRBJ1-3,TGTGCCAGCAGTGCGGGACAGCGAAACACCATATATTTT,CASSAGQRNTIYF
-,-,TRBV28,TRBJ1-5,TGTGCCAGCAGTTTTCTTTCATGGGGGGTTTTTCAGCCCCAGCATTTT,CASSFLSWGVFQPQHF
-,-,TRBV18,TRBJ1-1,TGTGCCAGCTCACTCAAGGGGGGGCCCGCTAGTGAAGCTTTCTTT,CASSLKGGPASEAFF
TRBD2,-,TRBV9,TRBJ2-1,TGTGCTAGCAGCCCCGGACTAGCGGGAGATTTCCCGAGCTCCTACAATGAGCACTTCTTC,CASSPGLAGDFPSSYNEHFF
-,-,TRBV4-1,TRBJ2-2,TGCGCCAGCAGCCACCAAGGAACCGGGGAGCTGTTTTTT,CASSHQGTGELFF
TRBD2,-,TRBV27,TRBJ2-5,TGTGCCAGCAGTTTACGGGGGGGCCTGGAGACCCAGTACTTC,CASSLRGGLETQYF
-,-,TRBV12-3/TRBV12-4,TRBJ2-3,TGTGCCAGCAGTCTGCCCCCCTCCGATACGCAGTATTTT,CASSLPPSDTQYF
TRBD1,-,TRBV24-1,TRBJ2-2,TGTGCCAGCAGACAGGGGGCGGACACCGGGGAGCTGTTTTTT,CASRQGADTGELFF
-,-,TRBV7-6,TRBJ2-7,TGTGCCAGCAGCGCGAACCCTGTTAGCTCCTACGAGCAGTACTTC,CASSANPVSSYEQYF
TRBD1,-,TRBV12-5,TRBJ1-1,TGTGCTAGTGGTTTGGTAGCACAGGGGGCTGAAGCTTTCTTT,CASGLVAQGAEAFF